The rows below give T cell receptor beta chains drawn from one sample of a study of blood T cell repertoires in COVID-19. Assay used: immunoSEQ multiplex PCR; TCRdb lists only in-frame clones, some missing. The data contain 150,000 to 200,000 clones, around 84% of them seen just once; the ten biggest clones take up about 7%. Sequences were obtained from peripheral blood. Every receptor here comes from a man in his fifties with active or convalescent COVID-19. Each CDR3 is given without its conserved first and last residue. Clone sizes are given selectively: once, few, many, or a class where the clone is expanded.

size: -; V: TRBV5-6; CDR3: ASSWISGTDTGELF
size: -; V: TRBV7-2; CDR3: ASSLISGGELF
size: once; V: TRBV11-2; CDR3: ASSWGSGNYYEQY
size: -; V: TRBV6-6; CDR3: ASSLNPTGPLAKNIQY
size: -; V: TRBV30; CDR3: ACSGSGNTEAF
size: -; V: TRBV28; CDR3: ASSPNSGANVLT
size: -; V: TRBV13; CDR3: ASSDRTGPYEQY
size: -; V: TRBV5-1; CDR3: ASSGPGTVSGNTIY
size: -; V: TRBV7-2; CDR3: ASSFTGNYEQY
size: -; V: TRBV7-8; CDR3: ASSSGQEASPLH
size: -; V: TRBV5-6; CDR3: ASSLLRGYYGYT
size: -; V: TRBV19; CDR3: AGVPDRADKNIQY
size: once; V: TRBV29-1; CDR3: SVEVAGSGYT
size: -; V: TRBV7-2; CDR3: ASSPRQGNQPQH
size: -; V: TRBV6-5; CDR3: ASTRGRGNSPLH
size: -; V: TRBV19; CDR3: ASSPLTPSETQY
size: -; V: TRBV15; CDR3: ATRGLAGVGEQY
size: -; V: TRBV19; CDR3: ASSPWGQGGGFADTQY
size: -; V: TRBV29-1; CDR3: SVADRDARGLF
size: -; V: TRBV12-3/TRBV12-4; CDR3: ASSLDRRGEQY
size: -; V: TRBV30; CDR3: AWSAHTSGSTNEQF
size: -; V: TRBV24-1; CDR3: ATSDSGQGGSYEQY
size: -; V: TRBV21-1; CDR3: ASRAGTGGDTQY
size: -; V: TRBV11-2; CDR3: ASSFAGREKLF
size: -; V: TRBV6-6; CDR3: ASSLTGLGGSPLH
size: -; V: TRBV4-1; CDR3: ASSQDPAGGHRAYEQY
size: -; V: TRBV7-9; CDR3: ASSLEGTTNEKLF
size: -; V: TRBV5-6; CDR3: ASSLAGERETQY